This T cell receptor beta chain was sequenced during a study of control samples from healthy donors and cancer patients. Here immunoSEQ multiplex PCR was the method, and the copy in TCRdb shows in-frame clones only, minus some. Among fewer than 100,000 clones listed, about 88% were seen once. Germline values: CDR1 LNHDA, CDR2 SQIVND (reference sequence). V dropped 5 bases and J dropped 3 bases, with 8 bases sitting between them. The CDR3 spans 13 residues. The sample comprised blood. The receptor comes from a woman in her fifties or sixties in good health. J is TRBJ2-1 and V is TRBV19, with unresolved D. CDR3 region: CASSPGSYNEQFF. CDR3 nucleotide sequence: TGTGCCAGTAGTCCTGGCAGCTACAATGAGCAGTTCTTC.